Each of the 19 T cell receptor beta chains below was sequenced from the same sample in a study of blood T cell repertoires in COVID-19. Sequenced by immunoSEQ multiplex PCR; TCRdb stores in-frame clones only, minus some. The repertoire includes about 70,000 clones, nearly 90% of them detected once, and less than 1.5% sits in the top ten. Sequencing was carried out using peripheral blood. All receptors derive from a man aged 55 to 69 with acute or convalescent COVID-19.

In this sample, this clone turned up a few times. The genes are TRBV5-1 and TRBJ1-6; 7 bases match TRBD1. Per the germline V gene, CDR1 is SGHRS and CDR2 is YFSETQ. V shed 0 bases and J 10 bases; nucleotides not matched to a gene: 7. The CDR3 loop spans 15 amino acids. The CDR3 nucleotides read TGCGCCAGCAGCTTGGACCCAGGGGGGCAGTCACCCCTCCACTTT. Protein sequence: CASSLDPGGQSPLHF.

This clone was seen once. This chain joins TRBV15 and TRBJ1-2, with TRBD1 matching over 8 bases. With 3 bases clipped from V and 8 bases from J, the junction kept 8 bases outside the gene matches. Germline V gene lookup returns CDR1 LNHNV and CDR2 YYDKDF (reference sequence). The CDR3 is 14 amino acids. The CDR3 DNA reads as TGTGCCACCAGCAGCGGACAGGGAGGGGAGGGCTACACCTTC. As protein: CATSSGQGGEGYTF.

This chain connects TRBV3-1 (or the pseudogene TRBV3-2) to TRBJ1-2; D remains unclear. Germline V gene lookup returns CDR1 LGHDT and CDR2 YNNKEL (reference sequence). Trimming removed 1 base from V and 7 bases from J, with 7 bases in between. This CDR3 is 12 amino acids long. The CDR3 DNA sequence: TGTGCCAGCAGCCAAGGGAGGGTTGGCTACACCTTC. This encodes CASSQGRVGYTF.

The chain's CDR3 is CASSPDGGAYGYTF. DNA of the CDR3: TGTGCCAGCAGCCCCGACGGAGGAGCCTATGGCTACACCTTC. The chain employs TRBV5-4 and TRBJ1-2; D is undetermined. The CDR3 has 14 residues. The ends were cut back, 4 bases at V and 4 bases at J, with 14 bases in the middle. Germline CDR1 and CDR2: SGHNT and YYREEE (reference sequence).

V gene TRBV25-1 combines with J gene TRBJ1-1, with D perhaps TRBD1 (5 bases). V lost 0 bases to trimming and J lost 1 base, with 9 bases between them. There are 15 residues in the CDR3. Germline V gene lookup returns CDR1 MGHDK and CDR2 SYGVNS. The CDR3 region is CASSEYGGENTEAFF. Here the CDR3 DNA reads TGTGCCAGCAGTGAATATGGGGGGGAGAACACTGAAGCTTTCTTT.

In its sample, this clone was seen once. The V and J genes are TRBV27 and TRBJ1-2; TRBD1 matches at 7 bases. The CDR3 contains 12 residues. The V gene end was trimmed by 4 bases and the J gene end by 7 bases; junction bases not matched to a gene: 3. Germline V lookup: CDR1 MNHEY, CDR2 SMNVEV (reference sequence). The CDR3 here is CASSSTGLGYTF. In DNA form, the CDR3 reads TGTGCCAGCAGTTCGACAGGGCTTGGCTACACCTTC.

The chain is built from TRBV5-1 and TRBJ1-1; D call uncertain. Germline CDR1 SGHRS, CDR2 YFSETQ. V lost 2 bases and J lost 0, with 5 bases in between. CDR3 length: 13 amino acids. The CDR3 sequence is CASSLYLNTEAFF. CDR3 nucleotide sequence: TGCGCCAGCAGCTTATATTTGAACACTGAAGCTTTCTTT.

This chain joins TRBV10-2 and TRBJ1-1, with 10 positions matching TRBD1. V shed 5 bases, J shed 7 bases, and the junction held 10 bases outside the gene matches. The length of the CDR3 is 15 residues. CDR1 is WSHSY and CDR2 is SAAADI in the germline V gene. The CDR3 sequence: CASSSSTGGLDEAFF. CDR3 coding DNA: TGCGCCAGCAGTTCCTCGACAGGGGGCTTGGATGAAGCTTTCTTT.

This clone was recorded only once. The chain joins TRBV29-1 to TRBJ1-2; the match to TRBD1 covers 8 bases. This CDR3 is built from 14 residues. The ends lost 6 bases at V and 1 base at J; junction bases unmatched: 7. In germline, CDR1 is SQVTM, CDR2 ANQGSEA. CDR3 region: CSVSTGGRNYGYTF. The CDR3 DNA reads TGCAGCGTCTCCACAGGGGGTCGTAACTATGGCTACACCTTC.

The J gene is TRBJ2-1, the V gene TRBV2; perhaps TRBD1 as D (5 bases). Germline loops: CDR1 SNHLY, CDR2 FYNNEI. V dropped 4 bases and J dropped 0 bases, with 16 bases sitting between them. The CDR3 totals 17 residues. The CDR3 DNA reads as TGTGCCAGCAGTGCCAGGGCCGTAGTGAGCTCCTACAATGAGCAGTTCTTC. Translated, it gives CASSARAVVSSYNEQFF.

The CDR3 region has the DNA TGTGCCAGCTCACCACCGGTTCGAGGGGGGGGGTTATTTGAAAAACTGTTTTTT. It is translated as CASSPPVRGGGLFEKLFF. This chain joins TRBV18 and TRBJ1-4; a possible D gene is TRBD1 (6 bases). This CDR3 contains 18 residues. V lost 0 bases and J lost 7, with 21 bases in between. The V gene's germline CDR1 is KGHSH and CDR2 LQKENI.

V gene TRBV30 combines with J gene TRBJ1-5, with a weak D call TRBD1 (6 bases). The germline V gene encodes CDR1 GTSNPN and CDR2 SVGIG (reference sequence). CDR3 length: 14 residues. The V gene lost 0 bases and the J gene lost 3 bases, with 9 bases spanning the gap. The CDR3 DNA follows: TGTGCCTGGAGTGTTGGGGGCACCAATCAGCCCCAGCATTTT. Amino acids: CAWSVGGTNQPQHF.

The chain combines TRBV12-5 with TRBJ1-5, with TRBD1 matching 7 bases. Trimming at V came to 4 bases and at J to 7 bases, leaving 7 bases not matched to a gene. Germline V gene lookup returns CDR1 LGHNT and CDR2 FRNRAP. The length of the CDR3 is 14 residues. The CDR3 spells CASGSIRTGQPQHF. CDR3 coding DNA: TGTGCTAGTGGTTCCATAAGGACAGGCCAGCCCCAGCATTTT.

The V call is TRBV7-2, the J call TRBJ2-1; D is unclear. The germline V gene encodes CDR1 SGHTA and CDR2 FQGNSA. V was trimmed by 5 bases and J by 0 bases, leaving 5 bases between them. The CDR3 is 13 residues long. CDR3 loop: CASSDNSYNEQFF. The CDR3 bases are TGTGCCAGCAGCGACAACTCCTACAATGAGCAGTTCTTC.

This chain connects TRBV27 to TRBJ2-7; D might be TRBD2 (6 bases). V gave up 0 bases and J gave up 1 base, with 13 bases separating them. This CDR3 contains 16 residues. Germline V gives CDR1 MNHEY, CDR2 SMNVEV (reference sequence). CDR3 sequence: CASSLSPLRGSYEQYF. The CDR3 nucleotides read TGTGCCAGCAGTTTATCCCCCTTGCGGGGTTCCTACGAGCAGTACTTC.

The V and J genes are TRBV7-3 and TRBJ1-1; a possible D gene is TRBD1 (6 bases). The CDR3 consists of 15 residues. Germline CDR1 reads SGHTA; CDR2 reads FQGTGA. The germline V and J ends were trimmed by 2 bases and 0 bases, with 10 bases remaining between them. The CDR3 coding sequence is TGTGCCAGCAGCTTAGAGAGGACAGTGAACACTGAAGCTTTCTTT. Protein product: CASSLERTVNTEAFF.

J is TRBJ1-3 and V is TRBV6-1, with D maybe TRBD1 (6 bases). From germline, CDR1 is MNHNS and CDR2 SASEGT. The CDR3 has 14 residues. The V end lost 2 bases, the J end lost 8 bases, and 13 bases lay between the germline ends. CDR3 sequence: CASSELQGYHTIYF. The DNA of the CDR3 is TGTGCCAGCAGTGAACTACAGGGTTATCACACCATATATTTT.

This chain uses TRBV30 with TRBJ2-1, with D perhaps matching TRBD2 (6 bases). The CDR3 totals 15 residues. V lost 3 bases to trimming and J lost 7 bases, with 19 bases between them. Germline assignment: CDR1 GTSNPN and CDR2 SVGIG (reference sequence). The CDR3 here is CAWRVGGLTRNEQFF. DNA of the CDR3: TGTGCCTGGAGGGTGGGGGGTCTGACTAGGAATGAGCAGTTCTTC.

The V call is TRBV29-1, the J call TRBJ1-1; no firm D call. The CDR3 length is 13 residues. The germline V gene encodes CDR1 SQVTM and CDR2 ANQGSEA. With 7 bases removed from V and 4 bases from J, the gap between germline ends came to 16 bases. DNA for the CDR3: TGCAGCGCGTTAATGGTAGCGGGCACTGAAGCTTTCTTT. This sequence encodes CSALMVAGTEAFF.